These 27 T cell receptor beta chains were all obtained from the same sample, sequenced in a study of OX40 agonist ivuxolimab in advanced cancers. Generated by immunoSEQ multiplex PCR, the TCRdb table keeps only in-frame clones and is missing some. This table has 90,000 or so clones, more than 75% appearing once. The sample was CD4+ or CD8+ T cells sorted from blood, taken in a trial of the OX40 agonist ivuxolimab. These receptors were collected from an adult with an advanced solid tumor such as melanoma, head and neck, liver or kidney cancer.

This clone was counted between two and nine times. The rearrangement joins TRBV6-1 to TRBJ1-1; perhaps TRBD1 as D (6 bases). CDR3 length: 11 amino acids. The ends were cut back, 5 bases at V and 7 bases at J, with 8 bases in the middle. CDR1 is MNHNS, CDR2 SASEGT, per germline. DNA for the CDR3: TGTGCCAGCAGTCACAGGGTTGAAGCTTTCTTT. Its protein product is CASSHRVEAFF.

This clone has a handful of counts. The V and J genes are TRBV6-6 and TRBJ2-7; the D is unclear. CDR3 size: 12 residues. V dropped 5 bases and J dropped 3 bases, with 8 bases sitting between them. Germline V gives CDR1 MNHNY, CDR2 SVGAGI (reference sequence). The CDR3 sequence is CASSANNYEQYF. The CDR3 nucleotides are TGTGCCAGCAGTGCAAACAACTACGAGCAGTACTTC.

V gene TRBV2 combines with J gene TRBJ1-1; 7 bases align to TRBD1. The CDR3 has 16 residues. The germline CDR1 and CDR2 sequences are SNHLY and FYNNEI. J gave up 0 bases and V 6 bases, and 10 bases lay outside the gene matches. The CDR3 loop is CASRGTGTELNTEAFF. CDR3 nucleotides: TGTGCCAGCAGGGGGACCGGGACAGAATTGAACACTGAAGCTTTCTTT. The full variable domain, with the rest looked up from reference TRBV2 and TRBJ1-1, is EPEVTQTPSHQVTQMGQEVILRCVPISNHLYFYWYRQILGQKVEFLVSFYNNEISEKSEIFDDQFSVERPDGSNFTLKIRSTKLEDSAMYFCASRGTGTELNTEAFFGQGTRLTVV.

The chain couples TRBV27 to TRBJ1-5, with a possible D match to TRBD1 (6 bases). This CDR3 region has 16 residues. Germline CDR1 reads MNHEY; CDR2 reads SMNVEV (reference sequence). V dropped 5 bases and J dropped 0 bases, with 14 bases sitting between them. CDR3 nucleotides: TGTGCCAGCAGTCCTAGGCGGGGGGCTAGCAATCAGCCCCAGCATTTT. Encoded protein: CASSPRRGASNQPQHF.

The V call is TRBV6-1, the J call TRBJ2-1, with 10 bases fitting TRBD2. The CDR3 spans 13 residues. Per the germline V gene, CDR1 is MNHNS and CDR2 is SASEGT. Trimming removed 10 bases from V and 10 bases from J; junction bases left unmatched: 10. The DNA of the CDR3 is TGTGCCATACGGACTAGCGGAGTTTGGGAGCAGTTCTTC. This translates into CAIRTSGVWEQFF.

The V call is TRBV9, the J call TRBJ2-7; the D call may be TRBD1 or TRBD2 (6 bases each). Germline CDR1 is SGDLS and CDR2 is YYNGEE. Trimming pared 3 bases from V and 1 base from J, leaving 20 bases between. CDR3 length: 17 residues. In nucleotides, the CDR3 is TGTGCCAGCAGCGACGGCCTCGGCGGAGGGGGTTCCTACGAGCAGTACTTC. Translating gives CASSDGLGGGGSYEQYF.

J is TRBJ1-2 and V is TRBV27, with D uncertain. The CDR3 consists of 15 residues. V lost 4 bases to trimming and J lost 6 bases, with 18 bases between them. Per the germline V gene, CDR1 is MNHEY and CDR2 is SMNVEV (reference sequence). The CDR3 protein is CASSSAFPFTNGYTF. CDR3 nucleotides: TGTGCCAGCAGTTCGGCCTTCCCGTTTACCAATGGCTACACCTTC.

This sequence joins TRBV5-1 and TRBJ2-3, with 9 bases fitting TRBD2. The germline CDR1 and CDR2 sequences are SGHRS and YFSETQ. The J segment lost 3 bases and the V segment lost 4 bases, leaving 6 bases of the junction unmatched. This CDR3 is 15 amino acids long. The CDR3 reads CASSDLAGETDTQYF. CDR3 coding DNA: TGCGCCAGCAGCGACTTAGCGGGAGAAACAGATACGCAGTATTTT.

The J gene is TRBJ2-1, the V gene TRBV2; D gene unclear. Germline V gene lookup returns CDR1 SNHLY and CDR2 FYNNEI. The germline V and J ends were trimmed by 5 bases and 3 bases, with 8 bases remaining between them. CDR3 length: 13 amino acids. The CDR3 coding sequence is TGTGCCAGCAGTCTTAACGTCTACAATGAGCAGTTCTTC. It is translated as CASSLNVYNEQFF.

V and J are TRBV6-5 and TRBJ2-3, with no clear D. Germline CDR1 is MNHEY and CDR2 is SVGAGI. The CDR3 is made up of 13 amino acids. V lost 8 bases and J 4 bases, leaving 13 bases between the germline ends. CDR3 sequence reads: CASGVALADTQYF. CDR3 coding DNA: TGTGCCAGCGGAGTTGCGTTAGCAGATACGCAGTATTTT.

This sequence joins TRBV7-8 and TRBJ1-5; D is unresolved. The CDR3 loop spans 16 amino acids. Germline V gene lookup returns CDR1 SGHVS and CDR2 FQNEAQ. The V end was cut by 3 bases, the J end by 2 bases, with 14 bases between. CDR3 nucleotides: TGTGCCAGCAGCTTTACCGGTACGACGCGCAATCAGCCCCAGCATTTT. The encoded protein is CASSFTGTTRNQPQHF.

The V and J genes are TRBV29-1 and TRBJ1-1; 9 nucleotides agree with TRBD1. V trimming: 8 bases; J trimming: 7 bases; junction bases outside the gene matches: 8. The CDR3 has 12 amino acids. Germline V lookup: CDR1 SQVTM, CDR2 ANQGSEA. CDR3 nucleotides: TGCAGCACACACAGGGGGCCAAATGAAGCTTTCTTT. This encodes CSTHRGPNEAFF.

The V and J genes are TRBV6-1 and TRBJ2-3; tentative D call: TRBD2 (5 bases). V was pared by 2 bases and J by 5 bases, with 14 bases between. Germline-derived CDR1 and CDR2 are MNHNS and SASEGT. This CDR3 has 15 amino acids. In DNA, the CDR3 is TGTGCCAGCAGTGAAATGGGCCCCGCGGGAGATACGCAGTATTTT. Amino acid sequence: CASSEMGPAGDTQYF.

The chain links TRBV15 to TRBJ2-3, with 7 bases that match TRBD1. Trimming cost V 5 bases and J 3 bases; bases outside gene matches: 2. This CDR3 spans 13 amino acids. Germline CDR1 is LNHNV and CDR2 is YYDKDF (reference sequence). CDR3 protein: CATSVQGTDTQYF. DNA of the CDR3: TGTGCCACCAGCGTACAGGGGACAGATACGCAGTATTTT.

The CDR3 region has the DNA TGTGCCAGTATTGACAGTACTGAAGCTTTCTTT. It is translated as CASIDSTEAFF. The chain carries TRBV19 and TRBJ1-1; a weak D match, TRBD1 (5 bases). The CDR3 covers 11 residues. The germline V gene encodes CDR1 LNHDA and CDR2 SQIVND (reference sequence). Trimming removed 7 bases from V and 5 bases from J, with 8 bases in between.

The CDR3 coding sequence is TGTGCCAGCAGCAGCAATTTAGGACAGGCAACGCAGTATTTT. Its protein is CASSSNLGQATQYF. This chain joins TRBV7-3 and TRBJ2-3; 7 bases line up with TRBD1. The V gene's germline CDR1 is SGHTA and CDR2 FQGTGA. With V trimmed by 5 bases and J by 9 bases, 11 bases remained unmatched. The CDR3 is made up of 14 amino acids.

J is TRBJ1-1 and V is TRBV5-1, with D possibly being TRBD1 (6 bases). V was clipped by 4 bases and J by 7 bases, with 11 bases between them. The CDR3 spans 12 residues. CDR1 is SGHRS, CDR2 YFSETQ, per germline. CDR3: CASSGGTNEAFF. The CDR3 DNA is TGCGCCAGCAGCGGCGGGACAAATGAAGCTTTCTTT.

In its sample, this clone was seen once. The gene calls are TRBV4-3 and TRBJ1-4; D call uncertain. The CDR3 has 13 residues. Trimming cost V 3 bases and J 7 bases, with 9 bases left between them. CDR1 is LGHNA and CDR2 is YSLEER in the germline V gene. CDR3 in amino acids: CASSHPRGEKLFF. CDR3 DNA sequence: TGCGCCAGCAGCCATCCACGGGGTGAAAAACTGTTTTTT.

The rearrangement joins TRBV5-1 to TRBJ1-1; 8 nucleotides match TRBD1. The CDR3 spans 14 residues. Germline V gene sequence: CDR1 SGHRS, CDR2 YFSETQ. V shed 1 base, J shed 6 bases, and the junction held 5 bases outside the gene matches. The CDR3 spells CASSLLQGAAEAFF. The DNA for the CDR3 is TGCGCCAGCAGCTTGCTGCAGGGGGCTGCTGAAGCTTTCTTT.

The V call is TRBV7-3, the J call TRBJ2-5; D is tentatively TRBD1 or TRBD2 (6 bases each). Per germline, CDR1 SGHTA and CDR2 FQGTGA. V was trimmed by 5 bases and J by 1 base, leaving 8 bases between them. This CDR3 contains 13 residues. The CDR3 loop is CASSPGAQETQYF. The DNA for the CDR3 is TGTGCCAGCAGCCCGGGGGCCCAAGAGACCCAGTACTTC.

The V gene is TRBV7-3, the J gene TRBJ2-3; D not resolved. V lost 5 bases to trimming and J lost 1 base, with 7 bases between them. This CDR3 has 13 residues. Germline V gene data show CDR1 as SGHTA and CDR2 as FQGTGA. CDR3 in DNA: TGTGCCAGCAGCCAGAAGGGCACAGATACGCAGTATTTT. Protein: CASSQKGTDTQYF.

This clone has a handful of counts. This chain links TRBV21-1 with TRBJ1-5. TRBV21-1 corresponds to a pseudogene. The CDR3 runs 13 residues. In DNA, the CDR3 is TGTGCCAGCAGCAATCTCAGCAATCAGCCCCAGCATTTT. It encodes CASSNLSNQPQHF.

The genes are TRBV18 and TRBJ1-2; 8 bases agree with TRBD1. V was clipped by 7 bases and J by 6 bases; unmatched bases: 7. This CDR3 has 13 residues. Germline V gene lookup returns CDR1 KGHSH and CDR2 LQKENI. The CDR3 DNA reads TGTGCCAGCTTTTCACAGGGGGTTCATGGCTACACCTTC. It encodes CASFSQGVHGYTF.

DNA for the CDR3: TGTGCCAGCACAGTCGCGGGAGTCAAATACAATGAGCAGTTCTTC. Its translation is CASTVAGVKYNEQFF. V gene TRBV6-6 combines with J gene TRBJ2-1, with 7 nucleotides matching TRBD2. The CDR3 has 15 residues. Germline loops: CDR1 MNHNY, CDR2 SVGAGI (reference sequence). V was pared by 7 bases and J by 4 bases, with 10 bases of the junction left unmatched.

V usage is TRBV28 and J usage is TRBJ1-5; D remains unclear. Between the trimmed V and J ends, which lost 5 bases and 7 bases, there was a span of 9 bases. Germline values: CDR1 MDHEN, CDR2 SYDVKM. The CDR3 runs 12 residues. CDR3 sequence reads: CASSLLGQPQHF. The CDR3 DNA reads as TGTGCCAGCAGTCTCCTAGGCCAGCCCCAGCATTTT.

The chain combines TRBV7-9 with TRBJ2-5, with 7 positions matching TRBD1. Germline V CDR1 and CDR2: SEHNR, FQNEAQ (reference sequence). J was trimmed by 3 bases and V by 5 bases; bases with no gene match: 3. The CDR3 is 13 amino acids. The CDR3 spells CASSPTGKETQYF. As DNA, the CDR3 is TGTGCCAGCAGCCCGACAGGGAAAGAGACCCAGTACTTC. Full variable domain (missing parts from reference TRBV7-9 and TRBJ2-5): DTGVSQNPRHKITKRGQNVTFRCDPISEHNRLYWYRQTLGQGPEFLTYFQNEAQLEKSRLLSDRFSAERPKGSFSTLEIQRTEQGDSAMYLCASSPTGKETQYFGPGTRLLVL.

The chain employs TRBV11-2 and TRBJ2-5; 9 nucleotides line up with TRBD1. The CDR3 is made up of 18 amino acids. V lost 1 base to trimming and J lost 3 bases; unmatched junction nucleotides: 12. In germline, CDR1 is SGHAT, CDR2 FQNNGV. CDR3 DNA sequence: TGTGCCAGCAGCTTAGCGTTACAGGGGGCCGATAAAGAAGAGACCCAGTACTTC. It is translated as CASSLALQGADKEETQYF.